The 31 T cell receptor beta chains listed next were all sequenced from one sample in a study of cytomegalovirus exposure and HLA in healthy donors. Researchers ran the PCR with 60 Vbeta and 13 Jbeta primers. The repertoire was sequenced with immunoSEQ multiplex PCR; TCRdb's copy has only in-frame clones and lacks some. The repertoire holds roughly 110,000 clones, with 77% as singletons. The sequencing sample was made of PBMCs. The source of these receptors is a male donor in good health and CMV-seronegative.

The V call is TRBV7-2, the J call TRBJ2-5; 7 bases agree with TRBD2. The J call may be in error: the DNA end matches TRBJ2-7 better. This CDR3 has 14 residues. Germline CDR1 is SGHTA and CDR2 is FQGNSA. This CDR3 is CASSFRGGVYEQYF. Here the CDR3 DNA reads TGTGCCAGCAGCTTCCGGGGAGGGGTATACGAGCAGTACTTC.

This clone came up once. For the CDR3, the DNA is TGCGCCAGCAGCTTGTACCGGCTTGGGGGGAATAATGAGCAGTTCTTC. This gives the protein CASSLYRLGGNNEQFF. The chain has TRBV5-1 and TRBJ2-1; D is perhaps TRBD2 (6 bases). CDR1 and CDR2 from the germline V gene are SGHRS and YFSETQ. This CDR3 spans 16 amino acids. The ends were cut back, 1 base at V and 7 bases at J, with 18 bases in the middle.

This chain connects TRBV5-1 to TRBJ2-1; 9 nucleotides agree with TRBD2. The length of the CDR3 is 16 residues. After removal of 4 bases from V and 9 bases from J, the junction contained 14 bases not matched to a gene. Germline V gene data show CDR1 as SGHRS and CDR2 as YFSETQ. CDR3 DNA sequence: TGCGCCAGCAGCCCAACGGCGGGACTAGCCTCCCCTGAGCAGTTCTTC. This codes for CASSPTAGLASPEQFF.

This clone was found a few times. The V gene is TRBV28, the J gene TRBJ2-7, with a tentative D call TRBD1 (6 bases). Germline-derived CDR1 and CDR2 are MDHEN and SYDVKM. The V and J ends lost 7 bases and 3 bases respectively, with 16 bases between them. CDR3 length: 14 residues. Here the CDR3 DNA reads TGTGCCAGCATCAGGGGTGGGTTGGGCTACGAGCAGTACTTC. As protein: CASIRGGLGYEQYF.

The chain has TRBV19 and TRBJ2-2, with a possible D match to TRBD1 (6 bases). The CDR3 sequence is 14 residues long. CDR1 LNHDA and CDR2 SQIVND come from the germline V gene (reference sequence). Trimming pared 4 bases from V and 9 bases from J, leaving 15 bases between. CDR3 amino acids: CASSTSKRGRELFF. Written as DNA, the CDR3 is TGTGCCAGTAGTACCTCCAAAAGGGGGAGGGAGCTGTTTTTT.

The chain has TRBV19 and TRBJ1-1; D is undetermined. Germline V CDR1 and CDR2: LNHDA, SQIVND (reference sequence). The CDR3 runs to 15 residues. Trimming removed 2 bases at V and 4 bases at J, with 14 bases between. The CDR3 loop reads CASSIFERESTEAFF. In DNA form, the CDR3 reads TGTGCCAGTAGTATATTCGAAAGGGAGAGCACTGAAGCTTTCTTT.

V gene TRBV2 combines with J gene TRBJ2-5, with 9 nucleotides matching TRBD1. The CDR3 loop spans 15 amino acids. Trimming removed 3 bases from V and 4 bases from J; junction bases left unmatched: 6. Germline CDR1 and CDR2: SNHLY and FYNNEI. The CDR3 DNA reads TGTGCCAGCAGTGAGGGACAGGGTTTGACAGAGACCCAGTACTTC. Encoded protein: CASSEGQGLTETQYF.

The chain is built from TRBV6-1 and TRBJ1-3; D gene uncertain. Trimming left V 2 bases short and J 0 bases short, with 8 bases between. There are 15 residues in the CDR3. Per the germline V gene, CDR1 is MNHNS and CDR2 is SASEGT. The CDR3 is CASSESQNSGNTIYF. The CDR3, as DNA: TGTGCCAGCAGTGAATCCCAGAACTCTGGAAACACCATATATTTT.

The rearrangement uses TRBV2 and TRBJ2-7; D is ambiguous. Germline V gene lookup returns CDR1 SNHLY and CDR2 FYNNEI. This CDR3 has 11 amino acids. Trimming removed 6 bases at V and 2 bases at J, with 5 bases between. The CDR3 is CASSPTYEQYF. CDR3 DNA: TGTGCCAGCAGCCCCACCTACGAGCAGTACTTC.

The rearrangement links TRBV5-4 to TRBJ2-7; TRBD1 might be the D (5 bases). CDR1 is SGHNT, CDR2 YYREEE, per germline (reference sequence). The CDR3 extends over 13 amino acids. Trimming removed 0 bases from V and 3 bases from J, with 7 bases in between. As DNA, the CDR3 is TGTGCCAGCAGCTTGGAAAGGGGCTACGAGCAGTACTTC. This encodes CASSLERGYEQYF.

This sequence joins TRBV4-1 and TRBJ2-5; 10 nucleotides line up with TRBD1. Looked up from germline, CDR1 is MGHRA and CDR2 is YSYEKL. With V trimmed by 3 bases and J by 4 bases, 5 bases remained unmatched. CDR3 length: 15 residues. CDR3 sequence reads: CASSHPTGGVETQYF. DNA for the CDR3: TGCGCCAGCAGCCACCCGACAGGGGGCGTAGAGACCCAGTACTTC.

The chain's CDR3 is CASSQGERTDTQYF. The CDR3 nucleotides read TGCGCCAGCAGCCAAGGAGAGCGGACAGATACGCAGTATTTT. J is TRBJ2-3 and V is TRBV4-1; possible D gene TRBD2, 5 bases. The V gene's germline CDR1 is MGHRA and CDR2 YSYEKL. This CDR3 is built from 14 residues. V was shortened by 1 base and J by 3 bases, with 8 bases between the two germline ends.

V gene TRBV28 combines with J gene TRBJ2-2; 7 bases agree with TRBD1. In germline, CDR1 is MDHEN, CDR2 SYDVKM. J gave up 0 bases and V 5 bases, and 3 bases lay outside the gene matches. The CDR3 spans 15 residues. The CDR3 region is CASSLGTANTGELFF. Here the CDR3 DNA reads TGTGCCAGCAGTCTGGGGACAGCGAACACCGGGGAGCTGTTTTTT.

The chain joins TRBV28 to TRBJ2-1; the D is unclear. The germline CDR1 and CDR2 sequences are MDHEN and SYDVKM. V lost 5 bases to trimming and J lost 8 bases, with 16 bases between them. CDR3 length equals 14 residues. This CDR3 reads CASSPGSGGDEQFF. In DNA form, the CDR3 reads TGTGCCAGCAGTCCTGGATCCGGCGGAGATGAGCAGTTCTTC.

The chain links TRBV11-2 to TRBJ2-1; 7 positions match TRBD1. CDR3 length equals 15 residues. Losses at the gene ends were 5 bases for V and 5 bases for J; bases not matched to a gene: 9. Germline CDR1 is SGHAT and CDR2 is FQNNGV. The DNA for the CDR3 is TGTGCCAGCAGCCCAGGGGGTGGCGGAAACAATGAGCAGTTCTTC. The encoded protein is CASSPGGGGNNEQFF.

The genes are TRBV29-1 and TRBJ1-2; D uncertain. Per the germline V gene, CDR1 is SQVTM and CDR2 is ANQGSEA. The length of the CDR3 is 11 residues. With 3 bases removed from V and 4 bases from J, the gap between germline ends came to 6 bases. The CDR3 nucleotides read TGCAGCGTTGAGGGCAGCTATGGCTACACCTTC. It codes for CSVEGSYGYTF.

This clone was seen more than once but under ten times. The chain joins TRBV6-1 to TRBJ2-5; D is unresolved. The CDR3 is 12 residues long. The V and J ends lost 6 bases and 4 bases respectively, with 9 bases between them. Germline V CDR1 and CDR2: MNHNS, SASEGT. The CDR3 DNA reads as TGTGCCAGCAGGGAAACAAGAGAGACCCAGTACTTC. It codes for CASRETRETQYF.

The V gene is TRBV19, the J gene TRBJ2-3; 9 nucleotides agree with TRBD2. V shed 5 bases and J 7 bases; nucleotides not matched to a gene: 7. Germline lookup yields CDR1 LNHDA and CDR2 SQIVND (reference sequence). The CDR3 consists of 14 residues. The CDR3 nucleotides read TGTGCCAGTAGTTCCGGGACTAGCAGGAATACGCAGTATTTT. This translates into CASSSGTSRNTQYF. Full variable domain (missing parts from reference TRBV19 and TRBJ2-3): DGGITQSPKYLFRKEGQNVTLSCEQNLNHDAMYWYRQDPGQGLRLIYYSQIVNDFQKGDIAEGYSVSREKKESFPLTVTSAQKNPTAFYLCASSSGTSRNTQYFGPGTRLTVL.

This clone was recorded a few times. The chain joins TRBV19 to TRBJ2-5; D is unclear. The CDR3 consists of 13 residues. Trimming shortened V by 5 bases and J by 0 bases, and 7 bases separated the two germline ends. Germline V gene data show CDR1 as LNHDA and CDR2 as SQIVND (reference sequence). The CDR3: CASSRAYQETQYF. The CDR3 region has the DNA TGTGCCAGTAGTCGCGCGTACCAAGAGACCCAGTACTTC.

The genes are TRBV9 and TRBJ2-7, with TRBD2 matching 7 bases. The CDR3 has 15 amino acids. V was clipped by 3 bases and J by 0 bases; unmatched bases: 6. CDR1 and CDR2 from the germline V gene are SGDLS and YYNGEE. CDR3 DNA: TGTGCCAGCAGCGAGGATGGGAGGGGCTCCTACGAGCAGTACTTC. Its protein is CASSEDGRGSYEQYF.

The J gene is TRBJ1-2, the V gene TRBV5-1, with D perhaps TRBD1 (6 bases). CDR3 length: 15 amino acids. From germline, CDR1 is SGHRS and CDR2 YFSETQ. Trimming stripped 8 bases from V and 0 bases from J, with 17 bases between. CDR3 in amino acids: CASNSRDTSNYGYTF. CDR3 coding DNA: TGCGCCAGTAACAGCCGGGACACTTCTAACTATGGCTACACCTTC.

The chain has TRBV7-2 and TRBJ2-7, with D unclear. V dropped 5 bases and J dropped 4 bases, with 6 bases sitting between them. CDR3 length: 11 residues. In germline, CDR1 is SGHTA, CDR2 FQGNSA. CDR3 in amino acids: CASSPKYEQYF. The CDR3 nucleotides read TGTGCCAGCAGCCCAAAATACGAGCAGTACTTC.

The sample holds a few counts of this clone. The chain recombines TRBV25-1 with TRBJ1-2; possible D gene TRBD1, 6 bases. The CDR3 totals 15 residues. With 6 bases removed from V and 1 base from J, the gap between germline ends came to 15 bases. The germline V gene has CDR1 MGHDK and CDR2 SYGVNS. CDR3 residues: CASSPQGLFNYGYTF. For the CDR3, the DNA is TGTGCCAGCAGCCCTCAGGGGCTTTTTAACTATGGCTACACCTTC.

V is TRBV15 and J is TRBJ1-2, with a tentative D call TRBD1 (6 bases). The CDR3 totals 14 residues. Germline V gene sequence: CDR1 LNHNV, CDR2 YYDKDF (reference sequence). V was clipped by 5 bases and J by 5 bases, with 15 bases between them. DNA for the CDR3: TGTGCCACCAGCCCCTCGAGGGGGGGATATGGCTACACCTTC. As protein: CATSPSRGGYGYTF.

The gene calls are TRBV10-1 and TRBJ2-3, with D maybe TRBD2 (6 bases). This CDR3 is 13 amino acids long. Trimming pared 7 bases from V and 1 base from J, leaving 9 bases between. Germline loops: CDR1 WNHNN, CDR2 SYGVQD (reference sequence). CDR3 amino acids: CASKPSGTDTQYF. For the CDR3, the DNA is TGCGCCAGCAAGCCTAGCGGCACAGATACGCAGTATTTT.

The rearrangement joins TRBV30 to TRBJ1-3; tentatively, D is TRBD1 (5 bases). This CDR3 comprises 13 residues. Deletions cut 5 bases from V and 4 bases from J, with 12 bases between. Per germline, CDR1 GTSNPN and CDR2 SVGIG (reference sequence). CDR3 region: CAWDGAGGNTIYF. The CDR3 bases are TGTGCCTGGGATGGGGCAGGGGGAAACACCATATATTTT.

This clone has just one count. The genes are TRBV6-5 and TRBJ2-1; 7 bases fit TRBD1. CDR3 size: 15 residues. V lost 6 bases and J lost 1; bases outside the gene matches: 6. Germline V CDR1 and CDR2: MNHEY, SVGAGI. CDR3 in amino acids: CASRSGGSSYNEQFF. CDR3 nucleotides: TGTGCCAGCAGGTCAGGGGGAAGTTCCTACAATGAGCAGTTCTTC.

DNA of the CDR3: TGTGCCAGCAGCGGATCCGTTGGCGGGAGGGCCGTGATTGATTCCGGGGAGCTGTTTTTT. Its protein is CASSGSVGGRAVIDSGELFF. The rearrangement links TRBV5-4 to TRBJ2-2, with 9 positions matching TRBD2. The CDR3 length is 20 residues. Trimming cost V 4 bases and J 6 bases; bases outside gene matches: 22. Germline V gene data show CDR1 as SGHNT and CDR2 as YYREEE (reference sequence).

The V and J genes are TRBV7-2 and TRBJ1-2; D is uncertain. This CDR3 has 13 residues. Germline V gives CDR1 SGHTA, CDR2 FQGNSA. The germline V and J ends were trimmed by 4 bases and 1 base, with 7 bases remaining between them. The CDR3 bases are TGTGCCAGCAGCTCCGGGATTAACTATGGCTACACCTTC. Protein sequence: CASSSGINYGYTF.

This chain connects TRBV13 to TRBJ2-2, with 8 bases lining up with TRBD1. The J call is doubtful: the DNA matches TRBJ1-3 better. Germline V gives CDR1 PRHDT, CDR2 FYEKMQ (reference sequence). This CDR3 comprises 15 residues. The CDR3 DNA reads TGTGCCAGCAGCTTACCCGACAGGGGTGGAAACACCATATATTTT. Translated: CASSLPDRGGNTIYF.

The V gene is TRBV5-6, the J gene TRBJ2-2, with 12 bases aligning to TRBD2. The CDR3 covers 16 residues. The V segment lost 5 bases and the J segment 3 bases; nucleotides outside the gene matches: 5. Germline V lookup: CDR1 SGHDT, CDR2 YYEEEE. CDR3 nucleotides: TGTGCCAGCAGATCCCGGACTAGCGGGGACACCGGGGAGCTGTTTTTT. Protein product: CASRSRTSGDTGELFF.